Each of the 29 T cell receptor beta chains below was sequenced from the same sample in a study of CD4 T cells in relation to SARS-CoV-2 and coronaviruses. Antigens of these TCRs are unknown. Sequencing used immunoSEQ multiplex PCR; TCRdb keeps in-frame clones, though not all of them. The profile shows some 40,000 clones, approximately 83% of them singletons. Sequences were obtained from naive CD4+ T cells from PBMCs, cultured in vitro. The subset: naive CD4+ T cells isolated by negative enrichment. These receptors were collected from an adult with COVID-19.

The chain has TRBV9 and TRBJ2-3, with 8 bases that match TRBD2. This CDR3 has 15 amino acids. The ends lost 3 bases at V and 4 bases at J; junction bases unmatched: 7. Germline lookup yields CDR1 SGDLS and CDR2 YYNGEE. The CDR3: CASSGTGGRADTQYF. The DNA for the CDR3 is TGTGCCAGCAGCGGCACGGGAGGGCGGGCAGATACGCAGTATTTT. The full variable domain, rest sourced from reference TRBV9 and TRBJ2-3, is DSGVTQTPKHLITATGQRVTLRCSPRSGDLSVYWYQQSLDQGLQFLIQYYNGEERAKGNILERFSAQQFPDLHSELNLSSLELGDSALYFCASSGTGGRADTQYFGPGTRLTVL.

This sequence joins TRBV5-4 and TRBJ2-5; D tentatively fits TRBD1 or TRBD2 (5 bases each). This CDR3 comprises 15 residues. V was shortened by 1 base and J by 8 bases, with 18 bases between the two germline ends. The germline V gene encodes CDR1 SGHNT and CDR2 YYREEE (reference sequence). Written as DNA, the CDR3 is TGTGCCAGCAGCTTGACCGGGACCCAAGTTGGAACCCAGTACTTC. Its translation: CASSLTGTQVGTQYF.

The chain links TRBV7-9 to TRBJ1-6; D not certain. CDR3 length: 12 amino acids. V dropped 3 bases and J dropped 9 bases, with 6 bases sitting between them. Germline CDR1 SEHNR, CDR2 FQNEAQ (reference sequence). The CDR3 loop reads CASSFEVSPLHF. The CDR3 DNA is TGTGCCAGCAGCTTTGAGGTTTCACCCCTCCACTTT.

The chain has TRBV6-5 and TRBJ1-2, with TRBD1 matching over 7 bases. This CDR3 contains 13 residues. V lost 4 bases to trimming and J lost 3 bases; unmatched junction nucleotides: 2. Per the germline V gene, CDR1 is MNHEY and CDR2 is SVGAGI. The DNA for the CDR3 is TGTGCCAGCAGTTCGGGACAGCACTATGGCTACACCTTC. This encodes CASSSGQHYGYTF.

V is TRBV23-1 and J is TRBJ2-5; D is unresolved. TRBV23-1 belongs to the ORF category, with a function that is uncertain. The CDR3 has 12 amino acids. V was shortened by 8 bases and J by 3 bases, with 10 bases between the two germline ends. CDR3 sequence: CASENREETQYF. For the CDR3, the DNA is TGCGCCAGCGAGAATCGGGAAGAGACCCAGTACTTC.

The chain carries TRBV10-2 and TRBJ1-1; D gene ambiguous. V lost 9 bases and J 1 base, leaving 18 bases between the germline ends. Germline CDR1 is WSHSY and CDR2 is SAAADI. The CDR3 is 15 amino acids. The chain's CDR3 is CASHATGSGNTEAFF. In DNA, the CDR3 is TGCGCCAGTCATGCTACCGGGAGCGGGAACACTGAAGCTTTCTTT.

In this sample, this clone turned up once. The V and J genes are TRBV12-3 or TRBV12-4 and TRBJ1-5; D ambiguous. The V and J ends lost 2 bases and 6 bases respectively, with 8 bases between them. The CDR3 loop spans 13 amino acids. CDR3 sequence (DNA): TGTGCCAGCAGTTTATATAATCGTCAGCCCCAGCATTTT. The encoded protein is CASSLYNRQPQHF.

V and J are TRBV5-1 and TRBJ1-4, with D perhaps TRBD1 (6 bases). Trimming cost V 3 bases and J 6 bases, with 12 bases left between them. Looked up from germline, CDR1 is SGHRS and CDR2 is YFSETQ. This CDR3 contains 14 residues. The CDR3 sequence: CASSSQGIDEKLFF. For the CDR3, the DNA is TGCGCCAGCAGCTCACAGGGTATTGATGAAAAACTGTTTTTT.

This chain links TRBV3-1 (or the pseudogene TRBV3-2) with TRBJ2-2; TRBD2 matches at 9 bases. Germline values: CDR1 LGHDT, CDR2 YNNKEL (reference sequence). CDR3 size: 17 residues. After removal of 0 bases from V and 4 bases from J, the junction contained 6 bases not matched to a gene. This chain's CDR3 is CASSQEVLAGVTGELFF. CDR3 nucleotide sequence: TGTGCCAGCAGCCAAGAAGTCTTAGCGGGAGTCACCGGGGAGCTGTTTTTT.

The rearrangement uses TRBV14 and TRBJ1-1; 7 positions match TRBD1. CDR1 and CDR2 (germline): SGHDN, FVKESK. The CDR3 is made up of 16 amino acids. Trimming at V came to 1 base and at J to 5 bases, leaving 10 bases not matched to a gene. This CDR3 reads CASSQALAGTATEAFF. CDR3 DNA: TGTGCCAGCAGCCAAGCTTTAGCCGGGACAGCAACTGAAGCTTTCTTT.

The chain uses TRBV7-2 and TRBJ2-2; the match to TRBD2 covers 10 bases. The CDR3 runs 15 residues. CDR1 is SGHTA, CDR2 FQGNSA, per germline. The V and J ends lost 7 bases and 4 bases, in that order; junction bases with no gene match: 6. The DNA for the CDR3 is TGTGCCAGCAACACACTAGCGGGAAGCACCGGGGAGCTGTTTTTT. Translating it yields CASNTLAGSTGELFF.

This chain joins TRBV20-1 and TRBJ2-7, with D tentatively TRBD2 (6 bases). V lost 7 bases and J lost 3, with 10 bases in between. Looked up from germline, CDR1 is DFQATT and CDR2 is SNEGSKA (reference sequence). The CDR3 consists of 11 residues. CDR3 sequence (DNA): TGCAGTGTTCGGGAGAGCTACGAGCAGTACTTC. It encodes CSVRESYEQYF.

The genes are TRBV28 and TRBJ2-7; 8 bases match TRBD1. Looked up from germline, CDR1 is MDHEN and CDR2 is SYDVKM. The length of the CDR3 is 11 residues. Trimming at V came to 3 bases and at J to 9 bases, leaving 1 base not matched to a gene. The CDR3 loop reads CASSFGTGQYF. The CDR3 bases are TGTGCCAGCAGTTTTGGGACAGGGCAGTACTTC.

The gene calls are TRBV27 and TRBJ2-7; D may be TRBD1 or TRBD2 (5 bases each). The CDR3 contains 15 residues. Germline CDR1 and CDR2: MNHEY and SMNVEV (reference sequence). V lost 5 bases, J lost 4 bases, and 18 bases lay in between. The CDR3 here is CASSPSGLIRYEQYF. The CDR3 region has the DNA TGTGCCAGCAGTCCTTCGGGGCTGATCAGATACGAGCAGTACTTC.

J is TRBJ1-1 and V is TRBV19, with a possible D match to TRBD1 (5 bases). The CDR3 loop spans 17 amino acids. The V end was cut by 6 bases, the J end by 1 base, with 21 bases between. The germline gives CDR1 LNHDA, CDR2 SQIVND (reference sequence). DNA of the CDR3: TGTGCCAGTAGAGAGCTTAGGGGATCCCATGAGAACACTGAAGCTTTCTTT. Amino acid sequence: CASRELRGSHENTEAFF.

This clone was recorded only once. The genes are TRBV4-2 and TRBJ2-5; TRBD2 matches at 11 bases. This CDR3 spans 19 amino acids. Looked up from germline, CDR1 is LGHNA and CDR2 is YNFKEQ. The trim removed 0 bases at V and 3 bases at J, leaving 12 bases unmatched. The CDR3, as DNA: TGTGCCAGCAGCCAAGAGGGTGGGTCTAGCGGGAGGATAAAAGAGACCCAGTACTTC. Translating gives CASSQEGGSSGRIKETQYF.

This clone is a singleton in its sample. The CDR3 nucleotides read TGCGCCAGCAGCCTCTCGAGCGGGAGATACGGGCGGCAGTACTTC. It encodes CASSLSSGRYGRQYF. The rearrangement links TRBV4-1 to TRBJ2-7; 8 nucleotides align to TRBD2. The CDR3 is made up of 15 amino acids. Germline trimming cut 4 bases from V and 9 bases from J; bases unmatched to any gene: 14. Germline values: CDR1 MGHRA, CDR2 YSYEKL.

This clone was seen only once. The V and J genes are TRBV6-2 or TRBV6-3 and TRBJ2-5, with 13 nucleotides matching TRBD2. This CDR3 contains 17 residues. Germline V gene lookup returns CDR1 MNHEY and CDR2 SVGEGT. V dropped 2 bases and J dropped 1; count of bases not matched to a gene: 4. The CDR3 DNA sequence: TGTGCCAGCAGTTACGACGGACTAGCGGGAGTCCAAGAGACCCAGTACTTC. Amino acid sequence: CASSYDGLAGVQETQYF.

As DNA, the CDR3 is TGTGCCAGCTCACCCGTGGGGATTTTAGCAGATACGCAGTATTTT. This gives the protein CASSPVGILADTQYF. The rearrangement joins TRBV18 to TRBJ2-3; D gene uncertain. CDR3 size: 15 residues. V was trimmed by 3 bases and J by 4 bases, leaving 14 bases between them. CDR1 KGHSH and CDR2 LQKENI come from the germline V gene.

Points on this clone: At one end, the junction sequence differs from germline, possibly due to a read error. This sequence joins TRBV4-1 and TRBJ2-2; 7 bases are shared with TRBD2. The CDR3 has 17 residues. Germline-derived CDR1 and CDR2 are MGHRA and YSYEKL. Written as DNA, the CDR3 is TGCGCCAGCAGCCAAGGAATCGGAGGGACTACCACCTGGGAGCTGTTTTTT. It is translated as CASSQGIGGTTTWELFF.

The chain combines TRBV15 with TRBJ2-1; 10 bases are a match to TRBD2. This CDR3 spans 18 amino acids. The ends lost 0 bases at V and 2 bases at J; junction bases unmatched: 7. The germline gives CDR1 LNHNV, CDR2 YYDKDF (reference sequence). DNA for the CDR3: TGTGCCACCAGCAGAGAGAACCTAGCGGGAGCTACCTACAATGAGCAGTTCTTC. Translated: CATSRENLAGATYNEQFF.

This clone was seen only a few times. The chain joins TRBV18 to TRBJ1-1; D is perhaps TRBD1 (6 bases). V lost 2 bases and J 3 bases, leaving 7 bases between the germline ends. The CDR3 length is 13 residues. The germline CDR1 and CDR2 sequences are KGHSH and LQKENI. The DNA for the CDR3 is TGTGCCAGCTCACCAGGGGGCCACACTGAAGCTTTCTTT. Translated, it gives CASSPGGHTEAFF.

The chain uses TRBV6-5 and TRBJ1-1; 8 bases match TRBD1. This CDR3 spans 13 amino acids. Trimming cost V 8 bases and J 1 base; bases outside gene matches: 3. Germline V gives CDR1 MNHEY, CDR2 SVGAGI. CDR3 coding DNA: TGTGCCAGCTACAGGGGGTCGAACACTGAAGCTTTCTTT. Translated: CASYRGSNTEAFF.

The chain recombines TRBV10-3 with TRBJ2-2; D is undetermined. Germline values: CDR1 ENHRY, CDR2 SYGVKD. Trimming left V 9 bases short and J 0 bases short, with 8 bases between. This CDR3 contains 13 residues. The CDR3 here is CAISLSNTGELFF. In DNA form, the CDR3 reads TGTGCCATTTCGCTATCGAACACCGGGGAGCTGTTTTTT.

The chain recombines TRBV7-2 with TRBJ2-7; 11 bases fit TRBD2. Germline trimming cut 5 bases from V and 7 bases from J; bases unmatched to any gene: 10. CDR1 is SGHTA, CDR2 FQGNSA, per germline. This CDR3 contains 15 residues. The CDR3 spells CASSVLAGGQVEQYF. CDR3 DNA: TGTGCCAGCAGCGTCCTAGCGGGAGGTCAGGTTGAGCAGTACTTC. The entire variable domain, with the rest obtained from reference TRBV7-2 and TRBJ2-7, is as follows: GAGVSQSPSNKVTEKGKDVELRCDPISGHTALYWYRQSLGQGLEFLIYFQGNSAPDKSGLPSDRFSAERTGGSVSTLTIQRTQQEDSAVYLCASSVLAGGQVEQYFGPGTRLTVT.

The CDR3 nucleotides are TGTGCCAGCAGCCTAGGACAGGGGGCGGGCTACGAGCAGTACTTC. Encoded protein: CASSLGQGAGYEQYF. This chain joins TRBV7-7 and TRBJ2-7, with 11 bases aligning to TRBD1. Germline V CDR1 and CDR2: SSHAT, FNYEAQ (reference sequence). V lost 5 bases, J lost 3 bases, and 6 bases stayed unmatched. This CDR3 has 15 amino acids.

The count of this clone is one. This rearrangement joins TRBV29-1 to TRBJ1-1; D gene unclear. This CDR3 is 14 amino acids long. V lost 3 bases and J lost 2, with 13 bases in between. Germline V gives CDR1 SQVTM, CDR2 ANQGSEA. The DNA of the CDR3 is TGCAGCGTTGATCAGCAGATCTTTAACACTGAAGCTTTCTTT. Amino acid sequence: CSVDQQIFNTEAFF. The complete variable domain, with remaining parts taken from reference TRBV29-1 and TRBJ1-1, reads SAVISQKPSRDICQRGTSLTIQCQVDSQVTMMFWYRQQPGQSLTLIATANQGSEATYESGFVIDKFPISRPNLTFSTLTVSNMSPEDSSIYLCSVDQQIFNTEAFFGQGTRLTVV.

The DNA of the CDR3 is TGTGCCAGCTCTGCCGGGGGGTACGAGCAGTACTTC. Its translation: CASSAGGYEQYF. The chain carries TRBV18 and TRBJ2-7; 7 bases line up with TRBD2. The CDR3 is made up of 12 amino acids. The trim removed 6 bases at V and 4 bases at J, leaving 3 bases unmatched. Germline V gives CDR1 KGHSH, CDR2 LQKENI.

CDR3 in DNA: TGTGCCAGCGGGACCAGGGTCTCTGGAAACACCATATATTTT. Translation: CASGTRVSGNTIYF. This rearrangement joins TRBV2 to TRBJ1-3, with D possibly matching TRBD1 (5 bases). The CDR3 consists of 14 residues. Germline CDR1 SNHLY, CDR2 FYNNEI. Deletions cut 8 bases from V and 0 bases from J, with 11 bases between.